A single sample gave rise to the 7 T cell receptor beta chains below, sequenced in a study of T cell repertoires in cytomegalovirus infection. No antigen has been identified for these receptors. Each CDR3 protein gets one entry after TCRdb re-called the reads with MiXCR. The repertoire holds more than 250,000 distinct CDR3 sequences, with around 25% as singletons. Sequences were derived from cultured PBMCs, sampled from culture after CMV antigen stimulation. These TCRs come from a human donor in good health (CMV status not recorded). Some clones in this sample may be carry-over from other donors' samples.

This clonotype appeared many times. The chain links TRBV7-2 to TRBJ1-5; no clear D gene. The length of the CDR3 is 13 residues. Germline V gene sequence: CDR1 SGHTA, CDR2 FQGNSA. Trimming left V 5 bases short and J 4 bases short, with 9 bases between. CDR3 sequence reads: CASSKGWNQPQHF. The CDR3 coding sequence is TGTGCCAGCAGCAAAGGGTGGAATCAGCCCCAGCATTTT.

The chain employs TRBV20-1 and TRBJ2-7; no firm D call. V lost 0 bases and J 5 bases, leaving 8 bases between the germline ends. The CDR3 is 12 amino acids. Germline loops: CDR1 DFQATT, CDR2 SNEGSKA (reference sequence). CDR3 sequence: CSARDNIDEQYF. The DNA for the CDR3 is TGCAGTGCTAGAGATAACATCGACGAGCAGTACTTC.

In this sample, this clonotype turned up many times. The CDR3 DNA reads TGTGCCAGCAGCTTAGGGACTAGCGGGAGTAATGAGCAGTTCTTC. This gives the protein CASSLGTSGSNEQFF. The V call is TRBV7-6, the J call TRBJ2-1; 13 bases fit TRBD2. This CDR3 region has 15 residues. In germline, CDR1 is SGHVS, CDR2 FNYEAQ. V was clipped by 1 base and J by 7 bases; unmatched bases: 1.

This clonotype came up a few times. The rearrangement links TRBV6-1 to TRBJ1-5, with D uncertain. The germline gives CDR1 MNHNS, CDR2 SASEGT. Trimming cost V 4 bases and J 0 bases, with 13 bases left between them. The CDR3 is 16 amino acids. This CDR3 reads CASSGSVGYSNQPQHF. The CDR3 region has the DNA TGTGCCAGCAGTGGTTCTGTGGGTTATAGCAATCAGCCCCAGCATTTT.

This clonotype was recorded many times. This rearrangement joins TRBV7-2 to TRBJ2-1; possible D gene TRBD1, 5 bases. CDR1 and CDR2 (germline): SGHTA, FQGNSA. V dropped 1 base and J dropped 6 bases, with 7 bases sitting between them. The CDR3 consists of 13 residues. In DNA form, the CDR3 reads TGTGCCAGCAGCTTAGGGGGCGGCAATGAGCAGTTCTTC. Residues: CASSLGGGNEQFF.

The CDR3 region has the DNA TGTGCCAGCAGTGCTCTTAACTATGGCTACACCTTC. Translated: CASSALNYGYTF. V is TRBV2 and J is TRBJ1-2, with D unresolved. The V end was cut by 4 bases, the J end by 1 base, with 4 bases between. CDR1 and CDR2 from the germline V gene are SNHLY and FYNNEI. The CDR3 loop spans 12 amino acids.

This clonotype was picked up a small number of times. V and J are TRBV7-2 and TRBJ2-5; weak D call: TRBD2 (5 bases). The length of the CDR3 is 14 residues. Trimming shortened V by 1 base and J by 5 bases, and 11 bases separated the two germline ends. Germline CDR1 SGHTA, CDR2 FQGNSA. Here the CDR3 DNA reads TGTGCCAGCAGCTTAGTTGGGAGCTCGGAGACCCAGTACTTC. This codes for CASSLVGSSETQYF. Full variable domain (missing parts from reference TRBV7-2 and TRBJ2-5): GAGVSQSPSNKVTEKGKDVELRCDPISGHTALYWYRQSLGQGLEFLIYFQGNSAPDKSGLPSDRFSAERTGGSVSTLTIQRTQQEDSAVYLCASSLVGSSETQYFGPGTRLLVL.